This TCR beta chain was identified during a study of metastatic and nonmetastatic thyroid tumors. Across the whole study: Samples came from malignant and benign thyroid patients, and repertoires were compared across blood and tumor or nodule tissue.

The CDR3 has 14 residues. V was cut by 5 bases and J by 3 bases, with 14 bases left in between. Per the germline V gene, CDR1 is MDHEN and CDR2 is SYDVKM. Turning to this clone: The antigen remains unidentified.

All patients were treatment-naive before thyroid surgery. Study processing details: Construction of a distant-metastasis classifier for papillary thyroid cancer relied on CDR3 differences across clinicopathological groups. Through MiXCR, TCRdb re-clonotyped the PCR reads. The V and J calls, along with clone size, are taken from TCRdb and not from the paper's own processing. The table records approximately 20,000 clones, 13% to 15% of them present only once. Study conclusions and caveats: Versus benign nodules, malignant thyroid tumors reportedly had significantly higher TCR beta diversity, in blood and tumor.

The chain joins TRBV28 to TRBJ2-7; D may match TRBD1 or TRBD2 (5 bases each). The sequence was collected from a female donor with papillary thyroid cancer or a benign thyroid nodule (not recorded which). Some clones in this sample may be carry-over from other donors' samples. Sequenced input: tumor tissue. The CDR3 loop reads CASSPGPSLYEQYF. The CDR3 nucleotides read TGTGCCAGCAGTCCGGGACCCTCACTCTACGAGCAGTACTTC.